Detailed here is one T cell receptor beta chain. The target antigen is unknown. The naive CD8 population came from CD45RO-negative cells selected for CCR7, without terminally differentiated effector memory CD45RA+ cells. Adult donors, all healthy and HIV-negative, had no recent acute infections or vaccinations. This sample is drawn from a study of shared clonotypes between healthy human individuals. Findings and limits, study-wide: Larger estimated richness was generally seen in naive subsets than in memory subsets.

Sequencing used immunoSEQ multiplex PCR; TCRdb keeps in-frame clones, though not all of them. The repertoire holds hundreds of thousands of clones, with 92% as singletons. The source is a young man in good health. Sequencing was carried out using naive CD8+ T cells sorted from blood.

Here the CDR3 reads CASSLGGGVEQYF. In DNA form, the CDR3 reads TGTGCCAGCAGCTTGGGGGGAGGGGTCGAGCAGTACTTC. This chain links TRBV5-4 with TRBJ2-7, with 7 positions matching TRBD2. Germline V gene sequence: CDR1 SGHNT, CDR2 YYREEE (reference sequence). J gave up 6 bases and V 0 bases, and 3 bases lay outside the gene matches. This CDR3 comprises 13 residues.